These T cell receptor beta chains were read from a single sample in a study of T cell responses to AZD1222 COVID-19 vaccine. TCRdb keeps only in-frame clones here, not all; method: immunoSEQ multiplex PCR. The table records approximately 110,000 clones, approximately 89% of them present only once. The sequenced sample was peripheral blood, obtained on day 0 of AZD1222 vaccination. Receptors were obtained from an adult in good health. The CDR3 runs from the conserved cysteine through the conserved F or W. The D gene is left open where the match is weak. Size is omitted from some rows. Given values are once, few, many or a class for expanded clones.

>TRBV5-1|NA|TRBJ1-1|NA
TGCGCCAGCAGCTTGAACCCGGGGGGTGCTATGAACACTGAAGCTTTCTTT
CASSLNPGGAMNTEAFF
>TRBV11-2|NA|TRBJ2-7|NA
TGTGCCAGCAGCTCCACCTTCGACGAGCAGTACTTC
CASSSTFDEQYF
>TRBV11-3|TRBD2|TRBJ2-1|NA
TGTGCCAGCAGCTCCCAGTCCGGGGAGGGTGAGCAGTTCTTC
CASSSQSGEGEQFF
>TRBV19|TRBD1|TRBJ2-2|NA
TGTGCCAGTGGGACAGAATACACCGGGGAGCTGTTTTTT
CASGTEYTGELFF
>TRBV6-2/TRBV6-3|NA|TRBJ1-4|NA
TGTGCCAGCAGTTACGGTCGAACTAATGAAAAACTGTTTTTT
CASSYGRTNEKLFF
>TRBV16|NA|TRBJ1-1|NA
TGTGCCAGCAGCCAATTGAGGGAGACTGAAGCTTTCTTT
CASSQLRETEAFF
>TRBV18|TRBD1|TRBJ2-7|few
TGTGCCAGCTCACCACCGCTGGCAGGGGGCTTTTCCTACGAGCAGTACTTC
CASSPPLAGGFSYEQYF
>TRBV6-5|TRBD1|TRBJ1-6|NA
TGTGCCAGCAGAAGGACAGGGGATAATTCACCCCTCCACTTT
CASRRTGDNSPLHF
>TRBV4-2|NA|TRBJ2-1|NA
TGTGCCAGCAGCCTTCAGGCGGGGGCTTTAGCGGTGAGCTCCTACAATGAGCAGTTCTTC
CASSLQAGALAVSSYNEQFF
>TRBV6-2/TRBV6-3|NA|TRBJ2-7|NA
TGTGCCAGCAGTACCGACAGCTACGAGCAGTACTTC
CASSTDSYEQYF
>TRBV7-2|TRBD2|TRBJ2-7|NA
TGTGCCAGCAGCTTAGACGGACTAGCGACCTACGAGCAGTACTTC
CASSLDGLATYEQYF
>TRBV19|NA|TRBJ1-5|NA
TGTGCCAGTAGTGCGGGCCTCAATCAGCCCCAGCATTTT
CASSAGLNQPQHF
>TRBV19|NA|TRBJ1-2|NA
TGTGCCAGTAGTATACCCGGACAGTCCTCGGGCTACACCTTC
CASSIPGQSSGYTF
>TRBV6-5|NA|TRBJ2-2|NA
TGTGCCAGCAGTTCCCGGGGCGACACCGGGGAGCTGTTTTTT
CASSSRGDTGELFF
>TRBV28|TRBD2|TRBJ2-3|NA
TGTGCCAGCAGTCAAAGCGGGGGGACTAGCACAGATACGCAGTATTTT
CASSQSGGTSTDTQYF
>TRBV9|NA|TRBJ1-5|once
TGTGCCAGCAGCGCCTCGGGCGGTGGCAATCAGCCCCAGCATTTT
CASSASGGGNQPQHF
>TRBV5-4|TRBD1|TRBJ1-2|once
TGTGCCAGCAGCTCTGTAACCGGGACAGGTCATGGCTACACCTTC
CASSSVTGTGHGYTF
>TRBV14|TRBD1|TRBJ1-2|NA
TGTGCCAGTTCGCAGCGGACAGGGTGGTTCTTC
CASSQRTGWFF
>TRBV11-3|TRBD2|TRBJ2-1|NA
TGTGCCAGCAGCTTAGGTGGACTAGCTAACAATGAGCAGTTCTTC
CASSLGGLANNEQFF
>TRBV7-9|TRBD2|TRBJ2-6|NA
TGTGCCAGCAGCTTAGCGTTGGGGGGGTTAAGGACTGGGGCCAACGTCCTGACTTTC
CASSLALGGLRTGANVLTF
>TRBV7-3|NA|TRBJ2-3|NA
TGTGCCAGCAGCTTAAGCCGGGGGACCACAGATACGCAGTATTTT
CASSLSRGTTDTQYF
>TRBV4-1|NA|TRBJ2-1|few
TGCGCCAGCAGCCAAGGCCCTAATTCTCGTTGGAACATCTACAATGAGCAGTTCTTC
CASSQGPNSRWNIYNEQFF
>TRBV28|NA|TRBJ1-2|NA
TGTGCCAGCAGTTCTCCGGACGGTAACTATGGCTACACCTTC
CASSSPDGNYGYTF
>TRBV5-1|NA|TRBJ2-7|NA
TGCGCCAGCAGCTTGGGTCAGAGCTCCTACGAGCAGTACTTC
CASSLGQSSYEQYF
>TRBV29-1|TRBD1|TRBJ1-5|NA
TGCAGCGCAGGGACAGGGTACGGTCAGCCCCAGCATTTT
CSAGTGYGQPQHF
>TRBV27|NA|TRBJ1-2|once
TGTGCCAGCAGGCCGGGGATGTCCAACTATGGCTACACCTTC
CASRPGMSNYGYTF
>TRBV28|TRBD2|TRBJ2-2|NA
TGTGCCAGCAGTTTAGGACCCCGCACCCGGGGACTAGCGGGGGGGCCGCTCACCGGGGAGCTGTTTTTT
CASSLGPRTRGLAGGPLTGELFF
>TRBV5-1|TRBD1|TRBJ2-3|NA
TGCGCCAGCAGCTTTCGCAGGGGGCACGATACGCAGTATTTT
CASSFRRGHDTQYF
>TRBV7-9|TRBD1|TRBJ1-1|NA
TGTGCCAGCAGCTGGACAGGGGGCACTGAAGCTTTCTTT
CASSWTGGTEAFF
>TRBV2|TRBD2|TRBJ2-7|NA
TGTGCCAGCAACCCGCTAGGCGCTAGCGGGGGTTTTTACGAGCAGTACTTC
CASNPLGASGGFYEQYF
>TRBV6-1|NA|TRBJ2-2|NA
TGTGCCAGCACCCAGACAGTCACCGGGGAGCTGTTTTTT
CASTQTVTGELFF
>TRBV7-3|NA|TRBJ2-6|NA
TGTGCCAGCAGTCAGATCTCGACTGGGGCCAACGTCCTGACTTTC
CASSQISTGANVLTF
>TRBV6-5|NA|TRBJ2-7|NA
TGTGCCAGCAACCCGGGACCGAGCGGCTCCTACGAGCAGTACTTC
CASNPGPSGSYEQYF
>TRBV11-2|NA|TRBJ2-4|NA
TGTGCCAGCAGCGCGAGGACAGTCGAAAACATTCAGTACTTC
CASSARTVENIQYF
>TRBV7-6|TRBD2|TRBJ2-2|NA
TGTGCCAGCAGGCTTTCTTATGGCGGGGGGACCGGGGAGCTGTTTTTT
CASRLSYGGGTGELFF
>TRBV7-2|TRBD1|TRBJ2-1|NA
TGTGCCAGCAGCATGGGACAGGTTGCCTACAATGAGCAGTTCTTC
CASSMGQVAYNEQFF
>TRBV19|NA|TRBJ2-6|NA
TGTGCCAGTAGTACCCACAGGGCTTACTCTGCTGGGGCCAACGTCCTGACTTTC
CASSTHRAYSAGANVLTF
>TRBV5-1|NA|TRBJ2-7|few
TGCGCCAGCAGCTTGGATCAGAGCTGGAACTCCGAGCAGTACTTC
CASSLDQSWNSEQYF
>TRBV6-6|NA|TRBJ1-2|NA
TGTGCCAGCAGTTCCGGACAGTTAAACTATGGCTACACCTTC
CASSSGQLNYGYTF
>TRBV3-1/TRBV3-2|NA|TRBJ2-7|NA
TGTGCCAGCAGCCCCTCCGGAACAGCTTCCTACGAGCAGTACTTC
CASSPSGTASYEQYF
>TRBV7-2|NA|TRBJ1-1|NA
TGTGCCAGCCAATCGCGTTCCGGGACACCCAACACTGAAGCTTTCTTT
CASQSRSGTPNTEAFF
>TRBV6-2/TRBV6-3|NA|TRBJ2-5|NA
TGTGCCAGCAGTTACGACGGCCGCCCGGGGACCCAGTACTTC
CASSYDGRPGTQYF